Presented here are 26 T cell receptor beta chains from one specimen sequenced in a study of spatial heterogeneity in lung cancer. MiXCR, run by TCRdb on the 5' RACE reads, gives a single entry per CDR3 protein. This repertoire shows 45,000 or so distinct CDR3 sequences, about 10% found once; its top ten account for 42%. Sample time point: sample taken at primary tumor resection. Extraction of whole RNA from tumor, nontumor lung or frozen PBMC preceded unsorted sequencing. The starting material was PBMCs, obtained at surgery. These receptors were obtained from a female donor with early-stage non-small cell lung cancer.

For this clonotype: This may be a read error, as it is one base from a much larger clone. The chain has TRBV15 and TRBJ1-6, with TRBD1 identical over 8 bases. The CDR3 has 15 residues. Germline values: CDR1 LNHNV, CDR2 YYDKDF (reference sequence). CDR3 nucleotides: TGTACCACCCGCCCGTCCAGGACAGGGAATTCACCCCTCCACTTT. Amino acid sequence: CTTRPSRTGNSPLHF.

The genes are TRBV27 and TRBJ1-1; D ambiguous. With 0 bases removed from V and 1 base from J, the gap between germline ends came to 9 bases. The CDR3 covers 15 residues. Germline V gives CDR1 MNHEY, CDR2 SMNVEV (reference sequence). CDR3 in DNA: TGTGCCAGCAGTTTATCCCAGAGTAGGAACACTGAAGCTTTCTTT. Protein product: CASSLSQSRNTEAFF.

This clonotype was observed at least ten times. This chain connects TRBV7-2 to TRBJ2-3; 9 nucleotides match TRBD2. The trim removed 2 bases at V and 4 bases at J, leaving 7 bases unmatched. Germline V CDR1 and CDR2: SGHTA, FQGNSA. This CDR3 has 16 amino acids. In DNA form, the CDR3 reads TGTGCCAGCAGCTTACTGGCGGGGGGGCAATCAGATACGCAGTATTTT. Residues: CASSLLAGGQSDTQYF.

This chain joins TRBV6-1 and TRBJ1-5; 7 bases are a match to TRBD1. The ends lost 10 bases at V and 1 base at J; junction bases unmatched: 4. This CDR3 is built from 13 residues. CDR1 MNHNS and CDR2 SASEGT come from the germline V gene. The CDR3 region is CAISQGSNQPQHF. Here the CDR3 DNA reads TGTGCCATTTCACAGGGGAGCAATCAGCCCCAGCATTTT.

The table lists this clonotype with a few counts. V is TRBV7-2 and J is TRBJ2-7, with 9 positions matching TRBD1. The J segment lost 6 bases and the V segment lost 4 bases, leaving 7 bases of the junction unmatched. Germline V gene lookup returns CDR1 SGHTA and CDR2 FQGNSA. The CDR3 is made up of 14 amino acids. The CDR3 DNA reads as TGTGCCAGCAGCTCCGGGACAGGGCCCCCCGAGCAGTACTTC. Protein sequence: CASSSGTGPPEQYF.

This clonotype was seen many times. This chain connects TRBV3-1 to TRBJ1-2; the D gene is possibly TRBD1 (6 bases). The germline gives CDR1 LGHDT, CDR2 YNNKEL (reference sequence). Trimming left V 4 bases short and J 8 bases short, with 14 bases between. CDR3 length equals 13 residues. The CDR3 DNA is TGTGCCAGCAGCCCGTTGGGGGCTGGAGGCTACACCTTC. It translates to CASSPLGAGGYTF.

This clonotype was seen ten or more times. The V and J genes are TRBV7-2 and TRBJ2-3; tentative D call: TRBD1 (6 bases). The CDR3 has 15 residues. The V end lost 8 bases, the J end lost 2 bases, and 17 bases lay between the germline ends. Germline lookup yields CDR1 SGHTA and CDR2 FQGNSA. This CDR3 reads CASHFGAGATDTQYF. For the CDR3, the DNA is TGTGCCAGCCACTTTGGGGCAGGGGCCACAGATACGCAGTATTTT.

This clonotype is medium-sized (0.01 to 0.1%) within its sample. This rearrangement joins TRBV20-1 to TRBJ1-6; D perhaps matches TRBD1 (6 bases). Germline V gene sequence: CDR1 DFQATT, CDR2 SNEGSKA (reference sequence). This CDR3 region has 14 residues. V lost 3 bases, J lost 7 bases, and 13 bases lay in between. The CDR3 reads CSASGGLRNSPLHF. The DNA of the CDR3 is TGCAGTGCTAGTGGGGGGCTCAGGAATTCACCCCTCCACTTT.

This clonotype was counted between two and nine times. The V call is TRBV12-3 or TRBV12-4, the J call TRBJ1-5; tentatively, D is TRBD1 (5 bases). The CDR3 has 12 residues. Trimming pared 8 bases from V and 5 bases from J, leaving 10 bases between. The CDR3 nucleotides read TGTGCCAGCTCGAAGGGGCATCAGCCCCAGCATTTT. The encoded protein is CASSKGHQPQHF.

This clonotype appeared many times. The V call is TRBV7-3, the J call TRBJ1-1, with TRBD1 matching 7 bases. CDR3 length: 14 residues. Germline V gives CDR1 SGHTA, CDR2 FQGTGA. V lost 5 bases to trimming and J lost 1 base; unmatched junction nucleotides: 4. The CDR3 protein is CASSPGGPNTEAFF. The CDR3 DNA is TGTGCCAGCAGCCCAGGGGGGCCGAACACTGAAGCTTTCTTT.

Only a few counts were recorded for this clonotype. The chain has TRBV5-1 and TRBJ2-1, with D possibly being TRBD2 (6 bases). The CDR3 extends over 15 amino acids. V dropped 2 bases and J dropped 5 bases, with 14 bases sitting between them. The germline CDR1 and CDR2 sequences are SGHRS and YFSETQ. In nucleotides, the CDR3 is TGCGCCAGCAGCTTTATTGGCGGGAAAAACAATGAGCAGTTCTTC. This sequence encodes CASSFIGGKNNEQFF.

This clonotype was picked up a small number of times. The CDR3 nucleotides read TGTGCCAGCAGCTGGGGCCTTGGGGCCCCGGGGGCCAACGTCCTGACTTTC. Residues: CASSWGLGAPGANVLTF. The chain combines TRBV7-9 with TRBJ2-6; the D gene is possibly TRBD1 (5 bases). The V gene lost 4 bases and the J gene lost 4 bases, with 17 bases spanning the gap. This CDR3 region has 17 residues. The V gene's germline CDR1 is SEHNR and CDR2 FQNEAQ (reference sequence).

This chain joins TRBV2 and TRBJ2-2; D gene uncertain. CDR1 and CDR2 from the germline V gene are SNHLY and FYNNEI. The germline V and J ends were trimmed by 4 bases and 0 bases, with 12 bases remaining between them. The length of the CDR3 is 16 residues. The CDR3 DNA reads as TGTGCCAGCAGTGGGGGAACAGTCGCGAACACCGGGGAGCTGTTTTTT. It is translated as CASSGGTVANTGELFF. Together with reference TRBV2 and TRBJ2-2, the CDR3 gives the full variable domain: EPEVTQTPSHQVTQMGQEVILRCVPISNHLYFYWYRQILGQKVEFLVSFYNNEISEKSEIFDDQFSVERPDGSNFTLKIRSTKLEDSAMYFCASSGGTVANTGELFFGEGSRLTVL.

This clonotype has ten or more counts. The V and J genes are TRBV5-1 and TRBJ1-1; no definite D call. Germline V lookup: CDR1 SGHRS, CDR2 YFSETQ. The CDR3 length is 14 residues. V gave up 0 bases and J gave up 5 bases, with 11 bases separating them. Here the CDR3 DNA reads TGCGCCAGCAGCTTGGATTCGGAAGGGACTGAAGCTTTCTTT. This gives the protein CASSLDSEGTEAFF.

This clonotype was found a few times. The chain joins TRBV12-3 or TRBV12-4 to TRBJ1-1, with 9 nucleotides matching TRBD1. Trimming took 4 bases from V and 3 from J; bases not matched to a gene: 3. The CDR3 sequence is 14 residues long. The DNA of the CDR3 is TGTGCCAGCAGTTCGACAGGGGGTTACACTGAAGCTTTCTTT. Translated, it gives CASSSTGGYTEAFF.

This clonotype was picked up a small number of times. This sequence joins TRBV9 and TRBJ1-1; a possible D gene is TRBD1 (6 bases). Trimming cost V 5 bases and J 11 bases, with 19 bases left between them. Looked up from germline, CDR1 is SGDLS and CDR2 is YYNGEE. The CDR3 sequence is 13 residues long. CDR3 region: CASSGSSRGFAFF. CDR3 nucleotides: TGTGCCAGCAGTGGCTCATCGAGGGGGTTTGCTTTCTTT.

This clonotype has at least ten counts. The rearrangement joins TRBV3-1 to TRBJ2-7; no reliable D call. The V gene's germline CDR1 is LGHDT and CDR2 YNNKEL (reference sequence). V lost 1 base and J lost 7, with 14 bases in between. The CDR3 extends over 14 amino acids. CDR3 sequence reads: CASSQVDFLGEQYF. The CDR3 coding sequence is TGTGCCAGCAGCCAAGTCGACTTCCTGGGGGAGCAGTACTTC.

The CDR3 sequence is CASSFYQGAGTGELFF. The CDR3 region has the DNA TGTGCCAGCAGCTTTTATCAGGGGGCAGGAACCGGGGAGCTGTTTTTT. The chain joins TRBV7-3 to TRBJ2-2; 8 nucleotides line up with TRBD1. The ends lost 3 bases at V and 5 bases at J; junction bases unmatched: 8. The CDR3 is 16 amino acids. Per the germline V gene, CDR1 is SGHTA and CDR2 is FQGTGA.

This clonotype came up a few times. V is TRBV7-2 and J is TRBJ2-2; the match to TRBD2 covers 10 bases. Germline lookup yields CDR1 SGHTA and CDR2 FQGNSA. This CDR3 spans 15 amino acids. V gave up 2 bases and J gave up 3 bases; unmatched junction bases: 0. The CDR3 is CASSLLAGDTGELFF. Here the CDR3 DNA reads TGTGCCAGCAGCTTACTAGCGGGGGACACCGGGGAGCTGTTTTTT.

The chain is built from TRBV7-2 and TRBJ1-6, with 8 bases identical to TRBD1. The CDR3 runs 16 residues. Germline V lookup: CDR1 SGHTA, CDR2 FQGNSA. Germline trimming cut 1 base from V and 4 bases from J; bases unmatched to any gene: 3. CDR3 sequence reads: CASSLVTGAYNSPLHF. The CDR3 nucleotides are TGTGCCAGCAGCTTAGTGACAGGGGCTTATAATTCACCCCTCCACTTT.

This clonotype was counted many times. The gene calls are TRBV4-1 and TRBJ1-1, with D uncertain. Per germline, CDR1 MGHRA and CDR2 YSYEKL. V was trimmed by 1 base and J by 7 bases, leaving 13 bases between them. The CDR3 runs to 14 residues. The CDR3 DNA reads TGCGCCAGCAGCCAAGCGAGGGTGAGAGTTGAAGCTTTCTTT. Its protein product is CASSQARVRVEAFF.

A few counts support this clonotype. This rearrangement joins TRBV12-3 or TRBV12-4 to TRBJ2-1; 15 positions match TRBD2. After removal of 5 bases from V and 9 bases from J, the junction contained 11 bases not matched to a gene. This CDR3 comprises 17 residues. The CDR3 loop is CASSPWTSGGAGGEQFF. DNA of the CDR3: TGTGCCAGCAGTCCGTGGACTAGCGGGGGGGCAGGTGGTGAGCAGTTCTTC.

This clonotype was detected a few times. The rearrangement joins TRBV3-1 to TRBJ2-6; 8 bases are shared with TRBD1. The length of the CDR3 is 18 residues. The germline V gene encodes CDR1 LGHDT and CDR2 YNNKEL (reference sequence). V lost 4 bases, J lost 0 bases, and 8 bases stayed unmatched. The CDR3 region is CASSPWTGRTSGANVLTF. CDR3 DNA sequence: TGTGCCAGCAGCCCGTGGACAGGGCGAACCTCTGGGGCCAACGTCCTGACTTTC. The variable domain in full, completed from reference TRBV3-1 and TRBJ2-6, reads DTAVSQTPKYLVTQMGNDKSIKCEQNLGHDTMYWYKQDSKKFLKIMFSYNNKELIINETVPNRFSPKSPDKAHLNLHINSLELGDSAVYFCASSPWTGRTSGANVLTFGAGSRLTVL.

This clonotype has more than one count but fewer than ten. The CDR3: CASSYTTQDGLTGTEAFF. CDR3 coding DNA: TGTGCCAGCAGTTACACCACCCAGGACGGACTCACAGGCACTGAAGCTTTCTTT. V gene TRBV6-5 combines with J gene TRBJ1-1, with D possibly matching TRBD1 (5 bases). Germline V gene data show CDR1 as MNHEY and CDR2 as SVGAGI. Between the trimmed V and J ends, which lost 2 bases and 4 bases, there was a span of 23 bases. This CDR3 spans 18 amino acids.

In its sample, this clonotype was seen a few times. The V call is TRBV20-1, the J call TRBJ1-2; TRBD1 aligns across 7 bases. Germline trimming cut 2 bases from V and 6 bases from J; bases unmatched to any gene: 6. The CDR3 covers 13 residues. Germline CDR1 and CDR2: DFQATT and SNEGSKA (reference sequence). CDR3: CSARRQGGHGYTF. CDR3 in DNA: TGCAGTGCTAGAAGGCAGGGGGGCCATGGCTACACCTTC.

This clonotype was found many times. This CDR3 reads CSANIPGSNYGYTF. For the CDR3, the DNA is TGCAGTGCTAACATTCCCGGGTCTAACTATGGCTACACCTTC. The chain carries TRBV20-1 and TRBJ1-2; unclear D gene. V lost 4 bases, J lost 0 bases, and 12 bases lay in between. Germline CDR1 reads DFQATT; CDR2 reads SNEGSKA (reference sequence). CDR3 size: 14 residues.